This TCR beta chain derives from a study of identical twins. Addition of a universal primer site occurred through template switching, and cDNA carried unique molecular identifiers. MiXCR, applied by TCRdb to the 5' RACE reads, yields one record per CDR3 protein. Here the sample spans 200,000 to 300,000 distinct CDR3 sequences, roughly 7% being singletons. General observations from the study: Models underestimated out-of-frame TCR alpha sharing in monozygotic twins. Within cord blood, abundant beta clonotypes carried fewer insertions, but memory repertoires showed no such trend.

There are 17 residues in the CDR3. Germline V lookup: CDR1 SGHRS, CDR2 YFSETQ. Trimming at V came to 7 bases and at J to 0 bases, leaving 15 bases not matched to a gene. This clonotype was counted between two and nine times. Antigen unknown. The same data also went into a second study, on yellow fever vaccine responses in identical twins. That report adds: Among the twins, the vaccine T cell response reportedly seemed partly convergent and partly personalized.

This clonotype was obtained from a woman younger than 35 in good health. Sample: memory (CD45RO+) T cells sorted from blood. This chain uses TRBV5-1 with TRBJ2-7; 8 positions match TRBD2. For the CDR3, the DNA is TGCGCCAGCCCCTTGTGGGCTAGCGGGCAAAGCTCCTACGAGCAGTACTTC. This codes for CASPLWASGQSSYEQYF.